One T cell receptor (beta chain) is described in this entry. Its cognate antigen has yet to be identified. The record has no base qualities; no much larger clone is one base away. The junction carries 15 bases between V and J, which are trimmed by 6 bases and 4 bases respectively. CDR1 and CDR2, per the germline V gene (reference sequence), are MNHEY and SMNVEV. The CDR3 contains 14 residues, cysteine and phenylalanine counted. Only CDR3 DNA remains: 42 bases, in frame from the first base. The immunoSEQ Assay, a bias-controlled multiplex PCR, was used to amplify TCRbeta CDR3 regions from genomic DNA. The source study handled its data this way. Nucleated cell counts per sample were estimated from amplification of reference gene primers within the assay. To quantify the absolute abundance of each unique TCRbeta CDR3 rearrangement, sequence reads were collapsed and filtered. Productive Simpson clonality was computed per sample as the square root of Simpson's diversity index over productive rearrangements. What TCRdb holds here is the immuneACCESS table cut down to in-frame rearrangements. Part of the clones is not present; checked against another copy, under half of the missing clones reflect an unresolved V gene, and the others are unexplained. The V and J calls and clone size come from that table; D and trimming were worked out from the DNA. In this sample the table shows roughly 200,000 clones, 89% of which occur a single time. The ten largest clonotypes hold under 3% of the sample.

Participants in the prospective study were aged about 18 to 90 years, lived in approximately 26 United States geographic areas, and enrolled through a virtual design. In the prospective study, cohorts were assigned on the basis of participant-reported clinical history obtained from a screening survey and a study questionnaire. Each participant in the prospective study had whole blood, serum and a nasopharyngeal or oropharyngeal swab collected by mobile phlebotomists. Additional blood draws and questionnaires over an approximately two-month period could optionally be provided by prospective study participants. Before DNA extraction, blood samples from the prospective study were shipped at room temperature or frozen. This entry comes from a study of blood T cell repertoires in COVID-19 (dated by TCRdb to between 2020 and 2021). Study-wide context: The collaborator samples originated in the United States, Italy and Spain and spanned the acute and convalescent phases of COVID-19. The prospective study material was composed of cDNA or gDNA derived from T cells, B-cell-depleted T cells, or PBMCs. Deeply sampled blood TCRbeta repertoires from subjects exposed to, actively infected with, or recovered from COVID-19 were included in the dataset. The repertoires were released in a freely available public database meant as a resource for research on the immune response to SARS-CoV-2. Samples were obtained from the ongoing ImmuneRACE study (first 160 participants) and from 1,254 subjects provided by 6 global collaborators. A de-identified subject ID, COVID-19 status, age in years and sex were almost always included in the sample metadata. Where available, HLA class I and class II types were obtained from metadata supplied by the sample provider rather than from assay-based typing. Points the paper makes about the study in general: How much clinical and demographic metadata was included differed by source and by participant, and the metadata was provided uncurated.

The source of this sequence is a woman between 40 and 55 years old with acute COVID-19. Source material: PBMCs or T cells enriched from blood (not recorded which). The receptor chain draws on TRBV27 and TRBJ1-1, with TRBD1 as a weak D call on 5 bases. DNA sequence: TGTGCCAGCAGCCGGTCAGGGTGGGGCACTGAAGCTTTCTTT. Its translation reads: CASSRSGWGTEAFF.